What follows is one TCR beta chain and its context. These data belong to a study of blood T cell repertoires in COVID-19. About the study: COVID-19 samples, acute and convalescent, were from the United States, Italy and Spain. The analysed material was cDNA or gDNA that came from T cells, B-cell-depleted T cells, or PBMCs.

The V segment lost 1 base and the J segment 0 bases; nucleotides outside the gene matches: 10. The CDR3 has 18 residues. Germline-derived CDR1 and CDR2 are SGDLS and YYNGEE. Per the study methods: Reference gene primer amplification in the assay estimated nucleated cell counts. Assay used: immunoSEQ multiplex PCR; TCRdb lists only in-frame clones, some missing. For V, J and clone size, that table is used; D and trimming come from the DNA. Of approximately 260,000 clones listed, roughly nine tenths are singletons. The sample was peripheral blood. J is TRBJ2-3 and V is TRBV9; 8 positions agree with TRBD1. This TCR was sampled from a woman aged 40 to 55 who had recovered from COVID-19. The CDR3 region is CASSVQGAGNPSTDTQYF. The CDR3 bases are TGTGCCAGCAGCGTACAGGGGGCCGGAAACCCTAGCACAGATACGCAGTATTTT.